This TCR beta chain came from a study of human T cells and chemical hapten exposure. The V segment lost 5 bases and the J segment 6 bases; nucleotides outside the gene matches: 10. Germline CDR1 is MDHEN and CDR2 is SYDVKM. The CDR3 spans 15 residues. It was from unfractionated whole blood that total RNA was extracted. TCRdb fed the 5' RACE reads into MiXCR, producing one record per CDR3 protein. The sample consists of about 120,000 distinct CDR3 sequences, around a fifth of them appearing once. The receptor's source is a human donor in good health. This sequence joins TRBV28 and TRBJ2-3, with 8 bases aligning to TRBD1. CDR3: CASSPRTGYRDTQYF. The CDR3, as DNA: TGTGCCAGCAGTCCCCGGACAGGGTATAGGGATACGCAGTATTTT.